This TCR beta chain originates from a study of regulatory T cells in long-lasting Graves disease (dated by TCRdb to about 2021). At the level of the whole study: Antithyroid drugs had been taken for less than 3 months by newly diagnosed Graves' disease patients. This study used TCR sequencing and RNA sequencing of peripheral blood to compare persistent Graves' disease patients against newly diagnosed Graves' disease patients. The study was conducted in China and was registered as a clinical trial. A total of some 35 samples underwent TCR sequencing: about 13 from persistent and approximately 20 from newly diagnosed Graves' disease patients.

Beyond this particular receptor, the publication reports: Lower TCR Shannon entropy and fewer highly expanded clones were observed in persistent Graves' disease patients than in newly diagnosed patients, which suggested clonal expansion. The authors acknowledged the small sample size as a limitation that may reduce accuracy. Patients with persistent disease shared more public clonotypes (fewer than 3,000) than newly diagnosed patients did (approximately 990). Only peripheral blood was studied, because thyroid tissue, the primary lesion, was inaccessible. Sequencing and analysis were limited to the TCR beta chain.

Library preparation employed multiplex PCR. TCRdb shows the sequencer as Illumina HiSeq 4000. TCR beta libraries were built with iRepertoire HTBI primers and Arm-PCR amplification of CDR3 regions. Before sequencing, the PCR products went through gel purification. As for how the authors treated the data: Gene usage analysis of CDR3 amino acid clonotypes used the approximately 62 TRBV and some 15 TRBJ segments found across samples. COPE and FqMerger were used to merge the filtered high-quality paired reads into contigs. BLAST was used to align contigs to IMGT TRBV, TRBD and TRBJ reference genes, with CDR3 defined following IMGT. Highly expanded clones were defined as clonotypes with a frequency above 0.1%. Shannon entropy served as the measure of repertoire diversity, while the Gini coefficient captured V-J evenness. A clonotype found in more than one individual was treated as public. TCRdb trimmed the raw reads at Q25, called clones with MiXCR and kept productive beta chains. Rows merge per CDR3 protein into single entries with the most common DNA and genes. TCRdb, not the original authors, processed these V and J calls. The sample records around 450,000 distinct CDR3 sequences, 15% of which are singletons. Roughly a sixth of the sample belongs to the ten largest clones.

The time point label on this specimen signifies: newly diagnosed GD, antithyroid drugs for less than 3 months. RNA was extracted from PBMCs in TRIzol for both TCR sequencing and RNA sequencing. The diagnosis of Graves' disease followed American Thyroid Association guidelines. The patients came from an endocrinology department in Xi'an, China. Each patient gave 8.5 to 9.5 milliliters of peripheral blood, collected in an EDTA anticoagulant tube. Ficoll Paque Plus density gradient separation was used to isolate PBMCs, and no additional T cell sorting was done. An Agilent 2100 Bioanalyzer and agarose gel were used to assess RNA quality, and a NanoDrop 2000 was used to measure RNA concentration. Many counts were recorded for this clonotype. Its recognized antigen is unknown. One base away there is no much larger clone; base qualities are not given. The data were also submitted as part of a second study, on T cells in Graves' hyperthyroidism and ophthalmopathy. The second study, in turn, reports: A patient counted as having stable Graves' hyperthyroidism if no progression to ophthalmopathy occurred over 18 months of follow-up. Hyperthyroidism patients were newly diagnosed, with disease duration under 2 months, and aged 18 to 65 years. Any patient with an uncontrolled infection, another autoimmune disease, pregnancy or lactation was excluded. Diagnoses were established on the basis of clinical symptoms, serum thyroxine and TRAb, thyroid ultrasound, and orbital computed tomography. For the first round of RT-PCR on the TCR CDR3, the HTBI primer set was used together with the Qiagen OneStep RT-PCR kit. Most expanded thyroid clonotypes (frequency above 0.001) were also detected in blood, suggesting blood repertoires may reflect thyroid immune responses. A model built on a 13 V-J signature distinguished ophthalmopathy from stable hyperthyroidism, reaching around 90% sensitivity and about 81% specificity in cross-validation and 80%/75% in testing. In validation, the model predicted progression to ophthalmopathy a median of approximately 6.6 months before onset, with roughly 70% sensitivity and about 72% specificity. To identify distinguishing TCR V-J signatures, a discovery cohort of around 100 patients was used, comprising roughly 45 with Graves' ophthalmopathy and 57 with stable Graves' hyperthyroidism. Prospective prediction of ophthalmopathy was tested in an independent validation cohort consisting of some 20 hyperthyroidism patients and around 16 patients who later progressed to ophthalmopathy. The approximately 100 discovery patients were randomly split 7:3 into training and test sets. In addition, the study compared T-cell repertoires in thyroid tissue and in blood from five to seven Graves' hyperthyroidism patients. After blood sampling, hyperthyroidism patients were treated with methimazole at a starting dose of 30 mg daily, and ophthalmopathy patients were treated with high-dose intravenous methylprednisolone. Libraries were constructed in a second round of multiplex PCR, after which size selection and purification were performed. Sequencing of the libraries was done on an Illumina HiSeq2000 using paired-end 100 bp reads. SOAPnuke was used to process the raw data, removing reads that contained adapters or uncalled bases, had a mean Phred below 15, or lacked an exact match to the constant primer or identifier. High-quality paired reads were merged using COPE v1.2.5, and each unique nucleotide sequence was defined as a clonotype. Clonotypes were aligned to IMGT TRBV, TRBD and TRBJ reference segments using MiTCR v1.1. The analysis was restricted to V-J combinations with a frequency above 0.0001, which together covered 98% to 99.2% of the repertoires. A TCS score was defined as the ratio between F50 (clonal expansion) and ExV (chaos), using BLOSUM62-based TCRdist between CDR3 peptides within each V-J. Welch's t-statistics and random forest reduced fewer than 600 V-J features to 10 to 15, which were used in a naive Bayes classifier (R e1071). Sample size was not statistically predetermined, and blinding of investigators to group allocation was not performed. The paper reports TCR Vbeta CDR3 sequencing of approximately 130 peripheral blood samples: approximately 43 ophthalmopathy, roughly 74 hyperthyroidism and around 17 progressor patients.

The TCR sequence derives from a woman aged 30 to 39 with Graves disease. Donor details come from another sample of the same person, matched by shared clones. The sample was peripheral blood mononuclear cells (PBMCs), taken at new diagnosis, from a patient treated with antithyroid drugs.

The CDR3 reads CASSLNQQGNYGYTF. The sequenced DNA: TGTGCCAGCAGCTTAAACCAACAGGGGAACTATGGCTACACCTTC. The rearrangement combines TRBV7-9 with TRBJ1-2, with 7 bases in between that match TRBD1. V has 2 bases trimmed and J has 2 bases trimmed; junction bases matching no gene number 5. CDR1 SEHNR and CDR2 FQNEAQ are derived from the germline V gene (reference sequence). Spanning cysteine to phenylalanine, the CDR3 consists of 15 amino acids. The DNA shown is the 45-base CDR3, in frame from base 1.